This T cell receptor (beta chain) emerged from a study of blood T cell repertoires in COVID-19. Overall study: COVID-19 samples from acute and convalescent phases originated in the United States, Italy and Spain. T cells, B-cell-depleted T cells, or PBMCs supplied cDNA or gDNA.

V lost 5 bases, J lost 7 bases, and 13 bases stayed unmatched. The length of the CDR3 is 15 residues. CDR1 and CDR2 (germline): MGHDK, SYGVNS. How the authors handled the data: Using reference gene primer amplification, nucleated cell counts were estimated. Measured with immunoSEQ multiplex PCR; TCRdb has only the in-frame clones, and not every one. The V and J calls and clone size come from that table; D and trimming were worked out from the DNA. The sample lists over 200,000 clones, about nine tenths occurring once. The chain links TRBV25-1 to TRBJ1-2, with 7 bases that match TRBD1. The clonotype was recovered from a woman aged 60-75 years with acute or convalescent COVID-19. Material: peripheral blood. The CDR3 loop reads CASSTWTGIDLGYTF. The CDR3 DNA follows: TGTGCCAGCAGTACATGGACAGGTATCGATCTTGGCTACACCTTC.